This is a list of T cell receptor beta chains from one sample in a study of shared clonotypes between healthy human individuals. Here immunoSEQ multiplex PCR was the method, and the copy in TCRdb shows in-frame clones only, minus some. The sample consists of fewer than 600,000 clones, about 85% of them appearing once. Sequencing used PBMCs. These receptors were taken from a woman aged 40 to 50 in good health. Some clones in this sample may be carry-over from other donors' samples. Both conserved end residues are part of each CDR3. D genes are given only for firm matches. Clone size is stated in some rows and not others, as once, few, many or a class when expanded.

CDR3 protein: CASSGDGSYNEQFF; CDR3 DNA: TGTGCCAGCAGTGGTGACGGCTCCTACAATGAGCAGTTCTTC; V gene: TRBV6-1; clone size: few; D gene: .; J gene: TRBJ2-1
CDR3 protein: CASLRQGQDTQYF; CDR3 DNA: TGTGCCAGTTTACGACAGGGTCAAGATACGCAGTATTTT; V gene: TRBV7-9; clone size: .; D gene: TRBD1; J gene: TRBJ2-3
CDR3 protein: CASSRDRGMTEAFF; CDR3 DNA: TGTGCCAGTAGTAGGGACAGGGGGATGACTGAAGCTTTCTTT; V gene: TRBV19; clone size: .; D gene: TRBD1; J gene: TRBJ1-1
CDR3 protein: CSVGQLNEKLFF; CDR3 DNA: TGCAGCGTTGGACAGCTTAATGAAAAACTGTTTTTT; V gene: TRBV29-1; clone size: .; D gene: .; J gene: TRBJ1-4
CDR3 protein: CASEGQGWEQYF; CDR3 DNA: TGTGCCAGCGAGGGACAGGGGTGGGAGCAGTACTTC; V gene: TRBV6-1; clone size: .; D gene: TRBD1; J gene: TRBJ2-7
CDR3 protein: CASSLAKTYNEQFF; CDR3 DNA: TGTGCCAGCAGCTTGGCGAAAACCTACAATGAGCAGTTCTTC; V gene: TRBV5-4; clone size: once; D gene: .; J gene: TRBJ2-1
CDR3 protein: CASSYSLGGGFYEQYF; CDR3 DNA: TGTGCCAGCAGTTACTCTTTGGGGGGGGGTTTCTACGAGCAGTACTTC; V gene: TRBV6-5; clone size: .; D gene: TRBD2; J gene: TRBJ2-7
CDR3 protein: CASSLWGQSNQPQHF; CDR3 DNA: TGTGCCAGCAGCTTATGGGGGCAGAGCAATCAGCCCCAGCATTTT; V gene: TRBV7-2; clone size: .; D gene: .; J gene: TRBJ1-5
CDR3 protein: CASRGEWGTDTQYF; CDR3 DNA: TGTGCCAGCAGGGGGGAGTGGGGCACAGATACGCAGTATTTT; V gene: TRBV6-6; clone size: few; D gene: .; J gene: TRBJ2-3
CDR3 protein: CASSLTLAGGGYEFNEQFF; CDR3 DNA: TGTGCCAGCAGCCTCACTCTAGCGGGAGGAGGCTACGAGTTCAATGAGCAGTTCTTC; V gene: TRBV7-3; clone size: few; D gene: TRBD2; J gene: TRBJ2-1
CDR3 protein: CASSRTSGSYEQYF; CDR3 DNA: TGTGCCAGTAGCCGGACTAGCGGGAGCTACGAGCAGTACTTC; V gene: TRBV19; clone size: .; D gene: TRBD2; J gene: TRBJ2-7